This TCR beta chain appears in the sequencing data of a study of immune evolution from preneoplasia to lung adenocarcinoma. A note on this clone: Its specificity is not known.

Germline lookup yields CDR1 SGHDN and CDR2 FVKESK. The length of the CDR3 is 16 residues. V dropped 7 bases and J dropped 3; count of bases not matched to a gene: 11. Study conclusions and caveats: Normal lung had highest clonality; later lesions appeared denser, more diverse.

The table came from immunoSEQ multiplex PCR; TCRdb's copy has only in-frame clones and leaves some out. Among around 3,200 clones, about 78% were seen once, and the ten largest hold 3.4%. The receptor comes from a donor at least 70 years old with lung adenocarcinoma. The sample comprised FFPE adjacent normal lung tissue. V and J are TRBV14 and TRBJ2-1; 8 positions agree with TRBD2. The CDR3 is CASTRTSSGIYNEQFF. DNA for the CDR3: TGTGCCAGCACCCGAACGAGTAGCGGGATCTACAATGAGCAGTTCTTC.